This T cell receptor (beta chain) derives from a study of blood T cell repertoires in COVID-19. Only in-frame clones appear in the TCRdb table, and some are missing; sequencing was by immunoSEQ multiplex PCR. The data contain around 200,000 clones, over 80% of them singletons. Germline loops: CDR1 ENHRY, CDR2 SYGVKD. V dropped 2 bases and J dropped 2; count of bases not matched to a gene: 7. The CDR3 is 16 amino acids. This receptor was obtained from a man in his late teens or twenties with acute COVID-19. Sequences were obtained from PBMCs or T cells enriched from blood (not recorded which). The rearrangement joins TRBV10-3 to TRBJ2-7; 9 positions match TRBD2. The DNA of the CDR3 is TGTGCCATCAGTGAGGGTGTTCGCGGGAGGGCCTACGAGCAGTACTTC. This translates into CAISEGVRGRAYEQYF.